This T cell receptor beta chain comes out of a study of beta chain features in type 1 diabetes. The study, taken as a whole, reports: More deletions and fewer insertions at VDJ junctions were seen in type 1 diabetes patients.

Isolated RNA was reverse transcribed in full, so expressed TCRB transcripts were sequenced. Profiled with immunoSEQ multiplex PCR; TCRdb holds only in-frame clones, not every one. The repertoire consists of about 930,000 clones, with 15% to 20% occurring once and the leading ten covering 0.02% to 0.03%. CDR1 is SEHNR, CDR2 FQNEAQ, per germline (reference sequence). This CDR3 comprises 16 residues. V was pared by 5 bases and J by 4 bases, with 7 bases of the junction left unmatched. As for this clone: The antigen is not known.

Sequencing was carried out using naive CD4+ T cells from blood. The clonotype was recovered from a young woman in good health. The V call is TRBV7-9, the J call TRBJ2-2; TRBD2 matches 10 bases. CDR3 residues: CASSKLAGISTGELFF. The CDR3 coding sequence is TGTGCCAGCAGCAAACTAGCGGGGATATCCACCGGGGAGCTGTTTTTT.